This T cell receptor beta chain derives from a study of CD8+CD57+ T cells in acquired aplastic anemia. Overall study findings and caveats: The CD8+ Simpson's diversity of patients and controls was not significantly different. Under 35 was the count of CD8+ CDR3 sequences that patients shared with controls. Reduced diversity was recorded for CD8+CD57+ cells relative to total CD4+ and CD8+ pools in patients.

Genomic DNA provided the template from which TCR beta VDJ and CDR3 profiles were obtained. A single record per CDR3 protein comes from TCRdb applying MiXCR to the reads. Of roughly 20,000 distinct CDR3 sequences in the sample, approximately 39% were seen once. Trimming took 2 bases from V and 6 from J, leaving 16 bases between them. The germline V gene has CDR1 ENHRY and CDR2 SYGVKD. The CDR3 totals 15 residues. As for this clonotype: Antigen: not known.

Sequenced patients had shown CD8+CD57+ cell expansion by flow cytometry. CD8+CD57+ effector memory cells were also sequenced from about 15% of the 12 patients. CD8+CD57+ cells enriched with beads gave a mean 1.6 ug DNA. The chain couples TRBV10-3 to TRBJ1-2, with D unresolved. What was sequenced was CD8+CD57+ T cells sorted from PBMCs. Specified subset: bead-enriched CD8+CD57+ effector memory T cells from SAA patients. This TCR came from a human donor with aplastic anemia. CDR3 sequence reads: CAISEDRVGLDGYTF. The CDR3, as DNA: TGTGCCATCAGTGAGGATCGAGTGGGTTTGGATGGCTACACCTTC.